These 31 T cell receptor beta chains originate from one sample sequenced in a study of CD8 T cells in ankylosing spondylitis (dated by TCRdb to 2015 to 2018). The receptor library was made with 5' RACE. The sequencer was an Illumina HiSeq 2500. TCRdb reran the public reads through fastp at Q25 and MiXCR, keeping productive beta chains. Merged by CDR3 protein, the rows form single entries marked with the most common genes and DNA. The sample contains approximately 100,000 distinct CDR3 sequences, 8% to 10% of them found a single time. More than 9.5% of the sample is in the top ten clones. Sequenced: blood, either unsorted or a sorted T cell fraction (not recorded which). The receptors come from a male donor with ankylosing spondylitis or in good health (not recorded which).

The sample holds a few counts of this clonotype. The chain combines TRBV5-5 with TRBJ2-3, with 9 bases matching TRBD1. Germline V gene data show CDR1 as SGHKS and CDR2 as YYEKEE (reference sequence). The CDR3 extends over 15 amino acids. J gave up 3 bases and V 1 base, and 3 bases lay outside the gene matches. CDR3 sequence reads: CASSLSGTGTDTQYF. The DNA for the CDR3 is TGTGCCAGCAGCTTGTCAGGGACAGGGACAGATACGCAGTATTTT.

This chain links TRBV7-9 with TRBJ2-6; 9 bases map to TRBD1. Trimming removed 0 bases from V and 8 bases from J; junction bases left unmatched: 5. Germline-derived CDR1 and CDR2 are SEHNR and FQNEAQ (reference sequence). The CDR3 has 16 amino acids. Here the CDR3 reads CASSLAVDRGSNVLTF. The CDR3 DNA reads TGTGCCAGCAGCTTAGCCGTGGACAGGGGTTCCAACGTCCTGACTTTC.

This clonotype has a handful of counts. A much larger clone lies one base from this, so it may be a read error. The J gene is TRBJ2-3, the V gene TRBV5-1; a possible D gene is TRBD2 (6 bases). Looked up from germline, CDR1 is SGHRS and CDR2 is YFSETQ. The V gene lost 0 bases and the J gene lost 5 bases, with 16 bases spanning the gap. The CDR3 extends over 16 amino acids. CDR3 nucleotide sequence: TGCGCCAGCAGCTTGGAGTGGCGGAGGGCAGTAGATACGCAGTATTTT. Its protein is CASSLEWRRAVDTQYF.

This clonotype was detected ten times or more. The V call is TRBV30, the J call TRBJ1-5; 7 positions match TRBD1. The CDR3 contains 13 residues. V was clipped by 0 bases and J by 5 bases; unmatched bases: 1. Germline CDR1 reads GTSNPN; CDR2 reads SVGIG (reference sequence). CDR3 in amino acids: CAWSVQGDQPQHF. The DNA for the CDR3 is TGTGCCTGGAGTGTTCAGGGGGATCAGCCCCAGCATTTT.

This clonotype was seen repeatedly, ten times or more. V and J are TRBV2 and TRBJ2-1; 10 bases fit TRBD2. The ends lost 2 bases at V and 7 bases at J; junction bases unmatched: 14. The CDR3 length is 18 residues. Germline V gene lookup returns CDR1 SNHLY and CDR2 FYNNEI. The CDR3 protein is CASSELPSGRKDGNEQFF. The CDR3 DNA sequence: TGTGCCAGCAGTGAATTACCTAGCGGGAGAAAGGACGGGAATGAGCAGTTCTTC.

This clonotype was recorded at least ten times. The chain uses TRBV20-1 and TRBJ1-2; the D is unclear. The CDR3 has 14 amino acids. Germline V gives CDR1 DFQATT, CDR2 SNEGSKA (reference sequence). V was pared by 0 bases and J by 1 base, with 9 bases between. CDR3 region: CSARDNGFNYGYTF. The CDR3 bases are TGCAGTGCTAGAGATAATGGGTTTAACTATGGCTACACCTTC.

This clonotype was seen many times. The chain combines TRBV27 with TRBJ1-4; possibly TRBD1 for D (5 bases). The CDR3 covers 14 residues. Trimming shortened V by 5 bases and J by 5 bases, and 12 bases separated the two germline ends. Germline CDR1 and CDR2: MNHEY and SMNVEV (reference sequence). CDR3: CASSMSGRNEKLFF. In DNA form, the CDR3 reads TGTGCCAGCAGTATGTCAGGGCGGAATGAAAAACTGTTTTTT.

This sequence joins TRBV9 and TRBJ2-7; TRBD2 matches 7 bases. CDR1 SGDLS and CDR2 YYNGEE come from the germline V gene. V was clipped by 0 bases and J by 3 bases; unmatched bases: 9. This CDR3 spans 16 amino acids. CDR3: CASSVAWASGIYEQYF. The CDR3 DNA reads TGTGCCAGCAGCGTAGCTTGGGCTAGCGGAATCTACGAGCAGTACTTC.

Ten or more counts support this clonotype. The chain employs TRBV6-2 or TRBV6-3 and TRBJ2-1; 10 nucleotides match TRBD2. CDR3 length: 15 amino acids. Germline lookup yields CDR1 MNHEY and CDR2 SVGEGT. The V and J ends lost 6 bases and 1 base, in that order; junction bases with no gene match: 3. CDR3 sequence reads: CASRATSGSYNEQFF. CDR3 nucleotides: TGTGCCAGCAGAGCGACTAGCGGGTCCTACAATGAGCAGTTCTTC.

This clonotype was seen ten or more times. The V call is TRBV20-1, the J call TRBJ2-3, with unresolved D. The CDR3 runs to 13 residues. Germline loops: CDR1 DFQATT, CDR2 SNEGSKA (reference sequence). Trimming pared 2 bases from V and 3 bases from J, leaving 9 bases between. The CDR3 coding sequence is TGCAGTGCTAGACAACCGAGGACAGATACGCAGTATTTT. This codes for CSARQPRTDTQYF.

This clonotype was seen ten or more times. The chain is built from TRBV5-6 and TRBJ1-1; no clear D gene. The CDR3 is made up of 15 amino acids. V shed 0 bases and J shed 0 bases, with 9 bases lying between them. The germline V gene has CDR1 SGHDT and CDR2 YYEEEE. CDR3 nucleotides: TGTGCCAGCAGCTTGGGGTGGCAGCTGAACACTGAAGCTTTCTTT. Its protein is CASSLGWQLNTEAFF. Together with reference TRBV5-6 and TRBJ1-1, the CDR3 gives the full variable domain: DAGVTQSPTHLIKTRGQQVTLRCSPKSGHDTVSWYQQALGQGPQFIFQYYEEEERQRGNFPDRFSGHQFPNYSSELNVNALLLGDSALYLCASSLGWQLNTEAFFGQGTRLTVV.

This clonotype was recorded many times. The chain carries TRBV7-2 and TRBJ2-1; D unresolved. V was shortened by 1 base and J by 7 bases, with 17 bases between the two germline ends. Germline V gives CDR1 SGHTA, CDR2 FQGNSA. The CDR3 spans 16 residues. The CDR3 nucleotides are TGTGCCAGCAGCTTAGACCCTGCCAGATTATTAAATGAGCAGTTCTTC. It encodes CASSLDPARLLNEQFF.

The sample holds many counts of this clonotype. The CDR3 DNA reads as TGCGCCAGCAGCCAAGAGCGACTGAATGAGCAGTTCTTC. Encoded protein: CASSQERLNEQFF. This rearrangement joins TRBV4-3 to TRBJ2-1; D is undetermined. With 0 bases removed from V and 7 bases from J, the gap between germline ends came to 7 bases. This CDR3 comprises 13 residues. The germline V gene encodes CDR1 LGHNA and CDR2 YSLEER.

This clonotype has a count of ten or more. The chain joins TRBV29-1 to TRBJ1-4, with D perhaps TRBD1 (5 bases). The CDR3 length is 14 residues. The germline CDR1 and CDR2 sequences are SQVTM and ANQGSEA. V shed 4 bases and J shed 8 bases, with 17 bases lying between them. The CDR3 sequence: CSVGGSGTGEKLFF. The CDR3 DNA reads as TGCAGCGTTGGGGGGTCAGGAACCGGGGAAAAACTGTTTTTT.

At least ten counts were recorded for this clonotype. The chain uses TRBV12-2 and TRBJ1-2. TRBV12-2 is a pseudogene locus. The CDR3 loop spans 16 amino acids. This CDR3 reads CASRLVRAASGLGYTF. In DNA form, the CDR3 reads TGTGCAAGTCGCTTAGTTCGGGCAGCTTCCGGTCTAGGCTACACCTTC.

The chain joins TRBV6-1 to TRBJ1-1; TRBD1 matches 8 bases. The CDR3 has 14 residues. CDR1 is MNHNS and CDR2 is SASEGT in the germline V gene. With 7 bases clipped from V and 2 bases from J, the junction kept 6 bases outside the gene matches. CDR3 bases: TGTGCCAGCAAAGACAGGGGCCGAAACACTGAAGCTTTCTTT. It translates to CASKDRGRNTEAFF.

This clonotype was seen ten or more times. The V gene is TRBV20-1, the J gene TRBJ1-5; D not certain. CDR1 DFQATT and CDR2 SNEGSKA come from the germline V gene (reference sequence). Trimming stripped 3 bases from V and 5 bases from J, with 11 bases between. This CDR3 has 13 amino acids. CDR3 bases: TGCAGTGCTAGCGCGTCGGGAGATCAGCCCCAGCATTTT. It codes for CSASASGDQPQHF.

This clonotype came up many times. CDR3 loop: CASTPGGRQPQHF. In DNA form, the CDR3 reads TGTGCCAGCACCCCAGGGGGGCGTCAGCCCCAGCATTTT. This chain uses TRBV21-1 with TRBJ1-5; the table's D gene call, TRBD1, was not cross checked with the DNA. TRBV21-1 is a documented pseudogene. CDR3 size: 13 residues.

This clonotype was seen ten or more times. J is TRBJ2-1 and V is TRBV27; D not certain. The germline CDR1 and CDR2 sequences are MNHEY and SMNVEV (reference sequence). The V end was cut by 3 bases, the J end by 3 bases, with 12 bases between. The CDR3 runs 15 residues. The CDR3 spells CASSFSPLSYNEQFF. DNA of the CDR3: TGTGCCAGCAGTTTTTCCCCGCTTAGCTACAATGAGCAGTTCTTC.

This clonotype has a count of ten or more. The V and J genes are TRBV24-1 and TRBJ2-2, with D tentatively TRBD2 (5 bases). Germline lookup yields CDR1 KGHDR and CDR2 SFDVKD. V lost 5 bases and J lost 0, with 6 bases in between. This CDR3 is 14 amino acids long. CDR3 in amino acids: CATSGGTNTGELFF. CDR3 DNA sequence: TGTGCCACCAGTGGAGGGACGAACACCGGGGAGCTGTTTTTT.

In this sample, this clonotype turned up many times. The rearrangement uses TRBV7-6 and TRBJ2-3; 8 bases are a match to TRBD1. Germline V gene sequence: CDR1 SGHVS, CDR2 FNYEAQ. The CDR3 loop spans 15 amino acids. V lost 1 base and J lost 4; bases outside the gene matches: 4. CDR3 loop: CASSLDRGNPDTQYF. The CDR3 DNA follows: TGTGCCAGCAGCTTAGACAGGGGGAACCCAGATACGCAGTATTTT.

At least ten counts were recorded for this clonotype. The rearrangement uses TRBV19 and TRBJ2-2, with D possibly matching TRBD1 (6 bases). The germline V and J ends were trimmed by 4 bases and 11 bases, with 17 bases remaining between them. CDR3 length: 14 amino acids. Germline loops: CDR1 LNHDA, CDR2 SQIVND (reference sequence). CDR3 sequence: CASSSNRELFELFF. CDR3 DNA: TGTGCCAGTAGTAGCAACAGGGAACTGTTTGAGCTGTTTTTT.

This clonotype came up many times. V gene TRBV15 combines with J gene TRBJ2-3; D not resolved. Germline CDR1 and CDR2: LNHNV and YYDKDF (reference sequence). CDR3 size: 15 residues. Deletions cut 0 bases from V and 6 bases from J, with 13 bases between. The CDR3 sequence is CATSREGTRWDTQYF. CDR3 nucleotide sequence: TGTGCCACCAGCAGAGAGGGAACCCGGTGGGATACGCAGTATTTT.

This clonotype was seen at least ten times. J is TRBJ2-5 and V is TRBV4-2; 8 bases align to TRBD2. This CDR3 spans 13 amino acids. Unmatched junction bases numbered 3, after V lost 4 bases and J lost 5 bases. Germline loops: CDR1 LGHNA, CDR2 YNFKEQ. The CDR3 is CASSPGGGETQYF. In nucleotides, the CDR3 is TGTGCCAGCAGCCCCGGGGGGGGGGAGACCCAGTACTTC.

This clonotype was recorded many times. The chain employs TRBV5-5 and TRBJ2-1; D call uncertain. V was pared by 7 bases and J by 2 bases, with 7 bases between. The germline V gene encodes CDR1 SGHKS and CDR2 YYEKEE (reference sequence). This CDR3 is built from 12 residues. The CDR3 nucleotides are TGTGCCAGCCGCCCAGCCTACAATGAGCAGTTCTTC. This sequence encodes CASRPAYNEQFF.

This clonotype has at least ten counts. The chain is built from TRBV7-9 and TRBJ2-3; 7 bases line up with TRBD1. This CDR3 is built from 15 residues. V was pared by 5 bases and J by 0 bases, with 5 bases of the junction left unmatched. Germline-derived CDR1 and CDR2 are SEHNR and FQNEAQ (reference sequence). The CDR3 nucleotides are TGTGCCAGCAGCGCGGACAGGACTAGCACAGATACGCAGTATTTT. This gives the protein CASSADRTSTDTQYF.

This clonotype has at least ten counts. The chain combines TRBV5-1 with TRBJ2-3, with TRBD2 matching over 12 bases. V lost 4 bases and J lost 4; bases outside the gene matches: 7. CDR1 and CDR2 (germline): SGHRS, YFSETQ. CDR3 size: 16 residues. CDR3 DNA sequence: TGCGCCAGCAGCCAGACTAGCGGGAGCGGGGCAGATACGCAGTATTTT. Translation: CASSQTSGSGADTQYF.

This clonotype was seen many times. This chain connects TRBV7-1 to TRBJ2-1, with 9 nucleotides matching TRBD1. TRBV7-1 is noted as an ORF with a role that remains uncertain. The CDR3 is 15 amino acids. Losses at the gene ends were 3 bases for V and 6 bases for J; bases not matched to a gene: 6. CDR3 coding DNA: TGTGCCAGCAGCTCCCGGCGGACAGGGGCCAATGAGCAGTTCTTC. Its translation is CASSSRRTGANEQFF.

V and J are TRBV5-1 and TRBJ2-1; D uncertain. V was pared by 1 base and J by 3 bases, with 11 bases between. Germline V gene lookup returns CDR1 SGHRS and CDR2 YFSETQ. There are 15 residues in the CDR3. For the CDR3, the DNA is TGCGCCAGCAGCTTGACGGGTCCCTACTACAATGAGCAGTTCTTC. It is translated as CASSLTGPYYNEQFF.

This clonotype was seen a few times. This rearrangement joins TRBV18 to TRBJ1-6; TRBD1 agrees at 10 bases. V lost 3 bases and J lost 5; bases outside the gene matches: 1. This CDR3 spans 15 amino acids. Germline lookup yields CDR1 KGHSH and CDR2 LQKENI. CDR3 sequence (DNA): TGTGCCAGCTCACCCGGACAGGGGGATAATTCACCCCTCCACTTT. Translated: CASSPGQGDNSPLHF.

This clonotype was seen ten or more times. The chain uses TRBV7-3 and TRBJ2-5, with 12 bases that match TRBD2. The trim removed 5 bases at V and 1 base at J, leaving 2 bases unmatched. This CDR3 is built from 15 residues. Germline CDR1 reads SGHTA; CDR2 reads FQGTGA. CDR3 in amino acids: CASSPGLAGQETQYF. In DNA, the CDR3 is TGTGCCAGCAGCCCGGGACTAGCGGGCCAAGAGACCCAGTACTTC. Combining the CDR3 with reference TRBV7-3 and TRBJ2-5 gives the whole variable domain GAGVSQTPSNKVTEKGKYVELRCDPISGHTALYWYRQSLGQGPEFLIYFQGTGAADDSGLPNDRFFAVRPEGSVSTLKIQRTERGDSAVYLCASSPGLAGQETQYFGPGTRLLVL.